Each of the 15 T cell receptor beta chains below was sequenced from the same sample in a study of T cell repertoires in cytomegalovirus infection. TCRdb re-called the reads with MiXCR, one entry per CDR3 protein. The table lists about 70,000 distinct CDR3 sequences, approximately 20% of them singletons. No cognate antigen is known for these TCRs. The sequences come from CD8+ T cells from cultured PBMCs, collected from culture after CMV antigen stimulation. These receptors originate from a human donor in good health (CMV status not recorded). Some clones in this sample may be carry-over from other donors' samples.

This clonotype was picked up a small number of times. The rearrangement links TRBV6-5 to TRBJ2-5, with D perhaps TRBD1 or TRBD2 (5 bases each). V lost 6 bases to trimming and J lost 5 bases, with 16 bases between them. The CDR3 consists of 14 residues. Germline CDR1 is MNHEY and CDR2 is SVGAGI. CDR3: CASSRDPGVETQYF. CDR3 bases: TGTGCCAGCAGCAGGGACCCTGGGGTGGAGACCCAGTACTTC.

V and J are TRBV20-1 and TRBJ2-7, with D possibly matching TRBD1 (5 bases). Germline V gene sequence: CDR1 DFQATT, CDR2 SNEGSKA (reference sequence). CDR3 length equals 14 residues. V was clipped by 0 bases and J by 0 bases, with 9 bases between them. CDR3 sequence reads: CSARDTDNSYEQYF. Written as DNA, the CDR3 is TGCAGTGCTAGAGATACGGACAACTCCTACGAGCAGTACTTC.

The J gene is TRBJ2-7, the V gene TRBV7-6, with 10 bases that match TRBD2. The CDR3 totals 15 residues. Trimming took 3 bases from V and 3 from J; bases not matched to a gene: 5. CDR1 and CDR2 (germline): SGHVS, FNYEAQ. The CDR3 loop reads CASSFRTSGFYEQYF. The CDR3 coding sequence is TGTGCCAGCAGCTTCCGGACTAGCGGCTTCTACGAGCAGTACTTC.

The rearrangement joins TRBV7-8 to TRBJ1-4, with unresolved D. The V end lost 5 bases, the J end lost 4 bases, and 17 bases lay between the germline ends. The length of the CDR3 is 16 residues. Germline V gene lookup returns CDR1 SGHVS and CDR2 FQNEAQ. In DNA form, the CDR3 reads TGTGCCAGCAGCAGTACGGGCCGGAGCCTTAATGAAAAACTGTTTTTT. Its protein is CASSSTGRSLNEKLFF. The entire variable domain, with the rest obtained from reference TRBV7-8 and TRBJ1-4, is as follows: GAGVSQSPRYKVAKRGQDVALRCDPISGHVSLFWYQQALGQGPEFLTYFQNEAQLDKSGLPSDRFFAERPEGSVSTLKIQRTQQEDSAVYLCASSSTGRSLNEKLFFGSGTQLSVL.

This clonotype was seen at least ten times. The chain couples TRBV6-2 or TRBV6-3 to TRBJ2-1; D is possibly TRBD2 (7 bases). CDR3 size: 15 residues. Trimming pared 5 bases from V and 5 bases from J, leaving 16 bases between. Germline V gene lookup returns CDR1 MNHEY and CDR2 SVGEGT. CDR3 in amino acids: CASSRWGGAHNEQFF. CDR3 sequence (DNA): TGTGCCAGCAGTCGCTGGGGGGGCGCGCACAATGAGCAGTTCTTC.

CDR3 sequence (DNA): TGTGCCATCAGTGATGGACTAGCGGGGGCGAAGTATTTT. Residues: CAISDGLAGAKYF. This chain uses TRBV10-3 with TRBJ2-3; 13 nucleotides match TRBD2. The CDR3 is 13 amino acids. Germline loops: CDR1 ENHRY, CDR2 SYGVKD. V shed 3 bases and J 13 bases; nucleotides not matched to a gene: 4.

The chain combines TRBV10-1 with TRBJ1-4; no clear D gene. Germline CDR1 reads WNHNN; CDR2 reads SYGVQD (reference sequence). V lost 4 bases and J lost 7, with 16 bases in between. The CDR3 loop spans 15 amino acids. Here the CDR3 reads CASSGTPEAVEKLFF. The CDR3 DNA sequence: TGCGCCAGCAGTGGGACTCCCGAAGCCGTTGAAAAACTGTTTTTT.

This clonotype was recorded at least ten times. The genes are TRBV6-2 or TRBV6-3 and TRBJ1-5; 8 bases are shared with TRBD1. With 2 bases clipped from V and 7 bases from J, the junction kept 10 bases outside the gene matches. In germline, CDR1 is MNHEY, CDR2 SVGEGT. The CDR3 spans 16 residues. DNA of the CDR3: TGTGCCAGCAGTTACCCCGGGACAGGCCTCGGGCAGCCCCAGCATTTT. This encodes CASSYPGTGLGQPQHF.

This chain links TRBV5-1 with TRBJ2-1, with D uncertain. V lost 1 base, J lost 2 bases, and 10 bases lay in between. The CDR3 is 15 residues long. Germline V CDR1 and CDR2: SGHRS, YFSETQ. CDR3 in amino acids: CASSLKGETYNEQFF. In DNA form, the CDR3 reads TGCGCCAGCAGCTTGAAAGGAGAGACCTACAATGAGCAGTTCTTC.

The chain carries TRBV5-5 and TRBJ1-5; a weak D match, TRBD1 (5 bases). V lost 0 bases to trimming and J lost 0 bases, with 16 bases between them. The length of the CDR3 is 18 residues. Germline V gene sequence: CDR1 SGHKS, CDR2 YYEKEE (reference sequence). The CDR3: CASSLGYSGGSSNQPQHF. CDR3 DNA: TGTGCCAGCAGCTTGGGTTATAGCGGGGGATCTAGCAATCAGCCCCAGCATTTT.

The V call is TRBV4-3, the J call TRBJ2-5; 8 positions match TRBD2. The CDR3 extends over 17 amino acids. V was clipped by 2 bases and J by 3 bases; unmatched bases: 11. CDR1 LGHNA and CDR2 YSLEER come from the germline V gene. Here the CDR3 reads CASSQSPGGLAKETQYF. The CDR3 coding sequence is TGCGCCAGCAGCCAATCCCCGGGGGGGCTAGCTAAAGAGACCCAGTACTTC.

The CDR3 loop is CASSYLTRGALNYGYTF. The CDR3 region has the DNA TGTGCCAGCAGTTACCTGACAAGAGGGGCCTTGAACTATGGCTACACCTTC. The rearrangement uses TRBV6-5 and TRBJ1-2, with D perhaps matching TRBD1 (5 bases). Trimming stripped 2 bases from V and 2 bases from J, with 18 bases between. Germline V CDR1 and CDR2: MNHEY, SVGAGI. The CDR3 runs to 17 residues.

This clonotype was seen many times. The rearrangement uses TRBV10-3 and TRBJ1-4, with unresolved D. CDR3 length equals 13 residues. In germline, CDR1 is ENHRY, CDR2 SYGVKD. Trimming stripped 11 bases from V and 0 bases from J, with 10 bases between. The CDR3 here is CASSNPTNEKLFF. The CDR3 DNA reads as TGTGCCTCATCGAACCCAACTAATGAAAAACTGTTTTTT.

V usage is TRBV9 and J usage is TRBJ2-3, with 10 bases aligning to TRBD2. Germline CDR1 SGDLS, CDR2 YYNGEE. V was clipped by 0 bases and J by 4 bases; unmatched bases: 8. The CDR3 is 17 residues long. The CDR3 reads CASSVARERGGADTQYF. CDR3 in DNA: TGTGCCAGCAGCGTAGCTAGAGAGCGGGGGGGCGCAGATACGCAGTATTTT.

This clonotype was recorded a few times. DNA for the CDR3: TGCGCCAGCAGCTTGCAGGGGGCGCGGGAGCAGTACTTC. Translated, it gives CASSLQGAREQYF. This chain links TRBV4-1 with TRBJ2-7, with TRBD1 matching 8 bases. Germline V CDR1 and CDR2: MGHRA, YSYEKL. V trimming: 5 bases; J trimming: 7 bases; junction bases outside the gene matches: 7. The CDR3 is made up of 13 amino acids.